The 16 T cell receptor beta chains given below trace back to one sample, sequenced in a study of blood T cell repertoires in COVID-19. TCRdb's copy holds only in-frame clones and misses some; the assay was immunoSEQ multiplex PCR. The repertoire holds about 240,000 clones, with around 81% as singletons. Material for sequencing was peripheral blood. These TCRs come from a man aged 25-45 years who had recovered from COVID-19.

The chain couples TRBV1 to TRBJ2-5; TRBD2 is the table's D call, not checked against the DNA. TRBV1 is annotated as a pseudogene. There are 17 residues in the CDR3. The CDR3 is CTSSQRLAGFRGETQYF. CDR3 nucleotide sequence: TGCACCAGCAGCCAACGACTAGCGGGGTTCCGGGGGGAGACCCAGTACTTC.

This clone has just a few counts. The rearrangement uses TRBV4-1 and TRBJ1-5, with TRBD1 as a possible D gene (6 bases). V lost 1 base and J lost 4, with 14 bases in between. The CDR3 runs to 16 residues. Germline assignment: CDR1 MGHRA and CDR2 YSYEKL. The CDR3 sequence is CASSQAVQGTNQPQHF. The CDR3 DNA is TGCGCCAGCAGCCAAGCCGTACAGGGAACTAATCAGCCCCAGCATTTT.

This clone was recorded many times. The chain has TRBV2 and TRBJ1-2; tentatively, D is TRBD1 (6 bases). There are 14 residues in the CDR3. Germline-derived CDR1 and CDR2 are SNHLY and FYNNEI. Trimming removed 6 bases from V and 0 bases from J, with 11 bases in between. CDR3: CASRSEGANYGYTF. The CDR3 nucleotides read TGTGCCAGCAGGTCTGAGGGGGCTAACTATGGCTACACCTTC.

The V gene is TRBV3-1 (or the pseudogene TRBV3-2), the J gene TRBJ2-3, with 10 bases identical to TRBD1. Per the germline V gene, CDR1 is LGHDT and CDR2 is YNNKEL (reference sequence). The CDR3 is 17 residues long. The trim removed 4 bases at V and 4 bases at J, leaving 11 bases unmatched. Here the CDR3 reads CASSPTPGQGLADTQYF. The CDR3 DNA reads TGTGCCAGCAGCCCTACACCGGGACAGGGGTTGGCAGATACGCAGTATTTT.

This chain connects TRBV19 to TRBJ2-3, with D possibly TRBD2 on 7 matching bases. CDR3 length: 16 amino acids. V lost 0 bases and J lost 0, with 10 bases in between. Germline V lookup: CDR1 LNHDA, CDR2 SQIVND (reference sequence). The DNA for the CDR3 is TGTGCCAGTAGTATAGATCGCGGGGGCAGCACAGATACGCAGTATTTT. This encodes CASSIDRGGSTDTQYF.

The chain has TRBV2 and TRBJ2-2; D might be TRBD1 (6 bases). V was pared by 7 bases and J by 1 base, with 7 bases between. The CDR3 has 13 amino acids. CDR1 and CDR2 from the germline V gene are SNHLY and FYNNEI. The CDR3 reads CASTTGNTGELFF. The CDR3 DNA follows: TGTGCCAGCACGACAGGGAACACCGGGGAGCTGTTTTTT. The full variable domain, rest sourced from reference TRBV2 and TRBJ2-2, is EPEVTQTPSHQVTQMGQEVILRCVPISNHLYFYWYRQILGQKVEFLVSFYNNEISEKSEIFDDQFSVERPDGSNFTLKIRSTKLEDSAMYFCASTTGNTGELFFGEGSRLTVL.

The V and J genes are TRBV6-5 and TRBJ1-1; D is perhaps TRBD1 (6 bases). CDR3 length: 13 residues. Between the trimmed V and J ends, which lost 6 bases and 7 bases, there was a span of 15 bases. Per the germline V gene, CDR1 is MNHEY and CDR2 is SVGAGI. CDR3 DNA: TGTGCCAGCAGGGCCGGGACAAGCCTTGAAGCTTTCTTT. Translation: CASRAGTSLEAFF.

The rearrangement links TRBV18 to TRBJ1-2; 7 positions match TRBD1. CDR1 is KGHSH and CDR2 is LQKENI in the germline V gene. V was pared by 3 bases and J by 3 bases, with 4 bases of the junction left unmatched. The CDR3 runs 14 residues. CDR3 in DNA: TGTGCCAGCTCACCGAGGACAGGACACTATGGCTACACCTTC. Its protein is CASSPRTGHYGYTF.

The rearrangement links TRBV5-1 to TRBJ2-3; TRBD1 is a possible D gene (6 bases). Germline CDR1 and CDR2: SGHRS and YFSETQ. CDR3 size: 16 residues. The V end was cut by 0 bases, the J end by 6 bases, with 17 bases between. As DNA, the CDR3 is TGCGCCAGCAGCTTGGCCGGACAGTACCCACTCGATACGCAGTATTTT. Translating it yields CASSLAGQYPLDTQYF.

The genes are TRBV19 and TRBJ1-3; 8 nucleotides match TRBD1. V lost 6 bases, J lost 0 bases, and 4 bases stayed unmatched. Germline CDR1 is LNHDA and CDR2 is SQIVND (reference sequence). There are 15 residues in the CDR3. CDR3 nucleotides: TGTGCCAGTAGGATGGACAGGGTCTCTGGAAACACCATATATTTT. Translating it yields CASRMDRVSGNTIYF.

V usage is TRBV27 and J usage is TRBJ1-2; tentative D call: TRBD1 (6 bases). Germline V gives CDR1 MNHEY, CDR2 SMNVEV (reference sequence). This CDR3 region has 14 residues. V was trimmed by 4 bases and J by 4 bases, leaving 13 bases between them. The CDR3 DNA follows: TGTGCCAGCAGTTCCTCGACAGGTCTCTATGGCTACACCTTC. It specifies CASSSSTGLYGYTF.

The chain employs TRBV6-2 or TRBV6-3 and TRBJ2-5, with 10 bases fitting TRBD2. The trim removed 5 bases at V and 5 bases at J, leaving 8 bases unmatched. Germline V gene lookup returns CDR1 MNHEY and CDR2 SVGEGT. The CDR3 loop spans 15 amino acids. CDR3 nucleotide sequence: TGTGCCAGCAGTCTGGGACTAGCGATGGGGGAGACCCAGTACTTC. It translates to CASSLGLAMGETQYF.

The rearrangement links TRBV2 to TRBJ2-1; 14 bases fit TRBD2. V gave up 5 bases and J gave up 7 bases; unmatched junction bases: 4. Germline assignment: CDR1 SNHLY and CDR2 FYNNEI. The length of the CDR3 is 15 residues. The CDR3 nucleotides read TGTGCCAGCAGTACAGGACTAGCGGGGGGAAATGAGCAGTTCTTC. Translating gives CASSTGLAGGNEQFF.

In regard to this clone: Mismatch with germline at one junction end may stem from a read error. The J gene is TRBJ2-2, the V gene TRBV4-1; D is possibly TRBD1 (6 bases). Germline V lookup: CDR1 MGHRA, CDR2 YSYEKL. The CDR3 extends over 18 amino acids. CDR3 region: CASRQDPRAGTSNGELFF. CDR3 DNA: TGCGCCAGCAGGCAAGACCCCAGAGCCGGGACATCGAACGGGGAGCTGTTTTTT.

The rearrangement uses TRBV19 and TRBJ2-7; 10 bases align to TRBD1. The CDR3 covers 15 residues. Losses at the gene ends were 5 bases for V and 3 bases for J; bases not matched to a gene: 7. The germline V gene has CDR1 LNHDA and CDR2 SQIVND (reference sequence). The CDR3 bases are TGTGCCAGTAGTTCCGGGACAGGGGCTAACTACGAGCAGTACGTC. It yields the protein CASSSGTGANYEQYV.

This clone was seen just once. The DNA for the CDR3 is TGTGCCAGCAGCACCCGGACAGGGTTAGCCAAAAACATTCAGTACTTC. Residues: CASSTRTGLAKNIQYF. The chain links TRBV21-1 to TRBJ2-4; TRBD1, the table's D call, was not compared with the DNA. TRBV21-1 is a listed pseudogene. CDR3 length: 16 residues.